A selection of T cell receptor beta chains follows, all from one sample in a study of Graves' ophthalmopathy and Graves' hyperthyroidism. TCRdb used MiXCR to reprocess the multiplex PCR reads, holding one entry per CDR3 protein. The table has fewer than 650,000 distinct CDR3 sequences, 22% seen once; the top ten hold approximately 6.5%. Sample: peripheral blood. The receptors were gathered from a woman between 18 and 29 years old with stable Graves' hyperthyroidism. Some clones in this sample may be carry-over from other donors' samples. Both conserved end residues are trimmed from each CDR3.

TRBV28,TRBJ1-2,ASSLQGPYGYT
TRBV7-9,TRBJ1-2,ASSLEQPNYGYT
TRBV27,TRBJ2-7,ASSFSDRGYEQY
TRBV4-1,TRBJ2-2,ASSQDRLAGESGELF
TRBV6-2/TRBV6-3,TRBJ2-4,ASSDGTSQY
TRBV7-6,TRBJ1-2,ASSLGEGARGYT
TRBV19,TRBJ1-2,ASTAAGNYGYT
TRBV6-2/TRBV6-3,TRBJ1-2,ASSLDRGLGYT
TRBV6-1,TRBJ1-2,ASRRQTGGGFNYGYT
TRBV12-3/TRBV12-4,TRBJ1-3,ASSPGGGNTIY
TRBV6-1,TRBJ1-1,ASAFFRGKNTEAF
TRBV9,TRBJ2-7,ASSVTSGGYEQY
TRBV20-1,TRBJ2-7,SAWDSVGYEQY
TRBV28,TRBJ1-1,ASSFIFEAF
TRBV11-3,TRBJ2-2,ASSLVVGELF
TRBV9,TRBJ1-2,ASSTSHGYT
TRBV6-5,TRBJ1-1,ASSYETGAWTEAF
TRBV12-3/TRBV12-4,TRBJ1-5,ASSGAGRLNQPQH
TRBV2,TRBJ1-2,ASKVGGGEVGYT